Sequencing of this TCR beta chain was carried out in a study of T-cell memory formation after mild COVID-19. Study summary: Each donor largely had its own TCR clusters.

TCRdb used MiXCR to reprocess the 5' RACE reads, holding one entry per CDR3 protein. The repertoire includes 110,000 or so distinct CDR3 sequences, approximately 21% of them detected once, and about 42% sits in the top ten. CDR3 length equals 16 residues. Germline CDR1 reads MNHNY; CDR2 reads SVGAGI (reference sequence). The germline V and J ends were trimmed by 2 bases and 2 bases, with 16 bases remaining between them. This clonotype was picked up a small number of times. Sequencing was performed on PBMCs or a T cell subset sorted from them (not recorded which). This clonotype was sampled from a man aged 18 to 35 who had mild COVID-19 (a few samples of this study predate the infection). Cell type and time point are not known. The chain employs TRBV6-6 and TRBJ2-7; perhaps D is TRBD1 or TRBD2 (5 bases each). DNA for the CDR3: TGTGCCAGCAGTTACACGGGACCTATCCCGACCTACGAGCAGTACTTC. Translation gives CASSYTGPIPTYEQYF.